The 10 T cell receptor beta chains below were found in one sample sequenced in a study of monozygotic twins with inflammatory bowel disease. TCRdb derives one entry per CDR3 protein from the 5' RACE reads, leaving out DNA. The sample's table shows nearly 45,000 distinct CDR3 sequences. Sequencing was performed on blood. Receptors were obtained from a human donor with ulcerative colitis or Crohn's disease, or a healthy co-twin of an affected twin (not recorded which).

V usage is TRBV18 and J usage is TRBJ1-1. Germline lookup yields CDR1 KGHSH and CDR2 LQKENI. The CDR3 sequence is 13 residues long. CDR3 amino acids: CASSPKFGTEAFF. Filled out from reference TRBV18 and TRBJ1-1, the complete variable domain reads NAGVMQNPRHLVRRRGQEARLRCSPMKGHSHVYWYRQLPEEGLKFMVYLQKENIIDESGMPKERFSAEFPKEGPSILRIQQVVRGDSAAYFCASSPKFGTEAFFGQGTRLTVV.

This rearrangement joins TRBV6-2 or TRBV6-3 to TRBJ1-1. Germline lookup yields CDR1 MNHEY and CDR2 SVGEGT. CDR3 length: 13 residues. CDR3 loop: CASSSTRSAEAFF.

The chain is built from TRBV20-1 and TRBJ1-6; TCRdb lists TRBD1, though no DNA is available to test this call. The V gene's germline CDR1 is DFQATT and CDR2 SNEGSKA (reference sequence). There are 17 residues in the CDR3. CDR3 sequence reads: CSARQKDLGQRNSPLHF.

The chain uses TRBV6-1 and TRBJ2-2; the D call from TCRdb, TRBD1, cannot be confirmed without DNA. There are 14 residues in the CDR3. Per the germline V gene, CDR1 is MNHNS and CDR2 is SASEGT. Here the CDR3 reads CASKRTGDTGELFF.

The rearrangement joins TRBV11-2 to TRBJ2-7; lacking DNA, the TRBD1 call made by TCRdb goes unchecked. Per germline, CDR1 SGHAT and CDR2 FQNNGV. The CDR3 is 16 amino acids. CDR3 protein: CASRFKSQGARYEQYF.

The chain combines TRBV11-3 with TRBJ2-5; the D gene TCRdb calls, TRBD1, cannot be checked with no DNA. Germline CDR1 is SGHNT and CDR2 is YENEEA. This CDR3 is 16 amino acids long. The chain's CDR3 is CASSLGGPGAGETQYF.

The V and J genes are TRBV6-4 and TRBJ2-1; with no DNA, the TCRdb D assignment of TRBD1 cannot be verified. The CDR3 runs 13 residues. The germline V gene has CDR1 MRHNA and CDR2 SNTAGT. The CDR3 here is CASSDTGLGEQFF.

The rearrangement joins TRBV7-9 to TRBJ2-7; with no DNA, the TCRdb D assignment of TRBD1 cannot be verified. The CDR3 has 14 amino acids. CDR1 is SEHNR, CDR2 FQNEAQ, per germline (reference sequence). CDR3 loop: CASSSDRISYEQYF.

This chain links TRBV18 with TRBJ1-1; TCRdb designates TRBD1, a call that cannot be tested without DNA. Germline CDR1 is KGHSH and CDR2 is LQKENI. CDR3 size: 17 residues. Here the CDR3 reads CASSPADKGRRNTEAFF.

The V call is TRBV24-1, the J call TRBJ2-2; checking the TCRdb D call of TRBD1 is not possible without DNA. The CDR3 spans 18 residues. The germline CDR1 and CDR2 sequences are KGHDR and SFDVKD. CDR3 residues: CATSDPTGTGEHTGELFF.